The 32 T cell receptor beta chains in this list originate from one sample, sequenced in a study of cytomegalovirus exposure and HLA in healthy donors. A multiplex PCR was run with 60 Vbeta primers and 13 Jbeta primers. Assay: immunoSEQ multiplex PCR; the TCRdb copy retains only in-frame clones and omits some. Among 150,000 to 200,000 clones listed, over 75% were seen once. The sequencing input was PBMCs. The receptors derive from a man aged 18 to 30 in good health and CMV-seronegative.

J is TRBJ2-7 and V is TRBV11-2; TRBD2 matches 8 bases. The CDR3 length is 14 residues. Per the germline V gene, CDR1 is SGHAT and CDR2 is FQNNGV. V dropped 4 bases and J dropped 7; count of bases not matched to a gene: 9. The CDR3 sequence is CASSSSGGPGEQYF. CDR3 coding DNA: TGTGCCAGCAGCTCCTCGGGAGGGCCGGGTGAGCAGTACTTC.

The chain is built from TRBV14 and TRBJ1-2; 7 nucleotides line up with TRBD1. V shed 5 bases and J 4 bases; nucleotides not matched to a gene: 4. Looked up from germline, CDR1 is SGHDN and CDR2 is FVKESK. This CDR3 is 13 amino acids long. The CDR3 DNA reads as TGTGCCAGCAGCACCCGGGACAGCTATGGCTACACCTTC. Amino acids: CASSTRDSYGYTF.

This chain connects TRBV29-1 to TRBJ1-1, with TRBD1 identical over 8 bases. The J segment lost 5 bases and the V segment lost 7 bases, leaving 6 bases of the junction unmatched. The CDR3 loop spans 12 amino acids. CDR1 is SQVTM, CDR2 ANQGSEA, per germline. For the CDR3, the DNA is TGCAGCGGCGGACAGGGTGGGACTGAAGCTTTCTTT. This sequence encodes CSGGQGGTEAFF.

This clone has a single count. J is TRBJ2-3 and V is TRBV19; TRBD1 matches at 7 bases. Germline CDR1 and CDR2: LNHDA and SQIVND (reference sequence). The CDR3 is 16 amino acids. Trimming cost V 4 bases and J 2 bases; bases outside gene matches: 9. The CDR3 is CASSRDRDRVTDTQYF. The CDR3 coding sequence is TGTGCCAGTAGTAGAGACCGGGACAGAGTCACAGATACGCAGTATTTT.

The chain has TRBV7-9 and TRBJ2-1, with TRBD2 identical over 13 bases. After removal of 5 bases from V and 2 bases from J, the junction contained 3 bases not matched to a gene. Germline V gene sequence: CDR1 SEHNR, CDR2 FQNEAQ (reference sequence). This CDR3 is built from 16 residues. The CDR3 sequence: CASSRGTSGAYNEQFF. In nucleotides, the CDR3 is TGTGCCAGCAGCCGCGGGACTAGCGGGGCCTACAATGAGCAGTTCTTC.

This sequence joins TRBV2 and TRBJ1-6; tentative D call: TRBD1 (5 bases). CDR1 SNHLY and CDR2 FYNNEI come from the germline V gene. Between the trimmed V and J ends, which lost 7 bases and 10 bases, there was a span of 20 bases. CDR3 size: 15 residues. Here the CDR3 reads CASKIQGSANSPLHF. The CDR3 DNA reads as TGTGCCAGCAAAATCCAGGGCAGTGCTAACTCACCCCTCCACTTT.

This sequence joins TRBV19 and TRBJ2-1; 9 nucleotides align to TRBD1. Per germline, CDR1 LNHDA and CDR2 SQIVND (reference sequence). This CDR3 is built from 15 residues. The junction had 6 bases not matched to a gene; V was cut back by 5 bases and J by 4 bases. Here the CDR3 DNA reads TGTGCCAGTAGTGATTCGGGACAGGGATACAATGAGCAGTTCTTC. This codes for CASSDSGQGYNEQFF.

The rearrangement uses TRBV4-1 and TRBJ1-2; no clear D. The CDR3 runs 13 residues. Trimming stripped 4 bases from V and 7 bases from J, with 13 bases between. The germline V gene has CDR1 MGHRA and CDR2 YSYEKL. The CDR3 spells CASSPEADVGYTF. The CDR3 coding sequence is TGCGCCAGCAGCCCGGAAGCGGACGTTGGCTACACCTTC.

On this clone itself: A junction boundary mismatches the germline segment, possibly from a read error. The chain joins TRBV7-9 to TRBJ1-2, with 10 bases identical to TRBD1. The CDR3 length is 16 residues. The germline CDR1 and CDR2 sequences are SEHNR and FQNEAQ (reference sequence). This CDR3 is CSSSSGGQGDLYGYTF. The CDR3 nucleotides are TGTTCCAGCAGCTCCGGAGGACAGGGGGACCTCTATGGCTACACCTTC.

J is TRBJ2-1 and V is TRBV13, with D possibly matching TRBD2 (5 bases). Trimming removed 5 bases at V and 5 bases at J, with 22 bases between. Germline CDR1 and CDR2: PRHDT and FYEKMQ (reference sequence). This CDR3 spans 17 amino acids. The CDR3 sequence: CASSDPGLVQSHNEQFF. CDR3 nucleotide sequence: TGTGCCAGCAGCGACCCCGGACTTGTCCAGTCACACAATGAGCAGTTCTTC. Variable domain in full (rest from reference TRBV13 and TRBJ2-1): AAGVIQSPRHLIKEKRETATLKCYPIPRHDTVYWYQQGPGQDPQFLISFYEKMQSDKGSIPDRFSAQQFSDYHSELNMSSLELGDSALYFCASSDPGLVQSHNEQFFGPGTRLTVL.

The chain combines TRBV4-3 with TRBJ1-5, with D tentatively TRBD1 (5 bases). Trimming removed 0 bases from V and 9 bases from J, with 15 bases in between. The V gene's germline CDR1 is LGHNA and CDR2 YSLEER. This CDR3 spans 15 amino acids. The CDR3 sequence: CASSQDLGEDWPQHF. The CDR3 nucleotides read TGCGCCAGCAGCCAAGATCTAGGGGAGGATTGGCCCCAGCATTTT.

In its sample, this clone was seen a few times. This chain joins TRBV2 and TRBJ1-5, with D tentatively TRBD1 (6 bases). Deletions cut 6 bases from V and 4 bases from J, with 13 bases between. From germline, CDR1 is SNHLY and CDR2 FYNNEI. The CDR3 is 14 residues long. This CDR3 is CASRLTGWNQPQHF. The CDR3, as DNA: TGTGCCAGCAGGCTCACAGGGTGGAATCAGCCCCAGCATTTT.

This sequence joins TRBV5-1 and TRBJ2-3; D is undetermined. The CDR3 is made up of 15 amino acids. Per the germline V gene, CDR1 is SGHRS and CDR2 is YFSETQ. V was clipped by 0 bases and J by 3 bases, with 11 bases between them. The CDR3 nucleotides are TGCGCCAGCAGCTTGGAAAGTAGGAGAACAGATACGCAGTATTTT. Amino acid sequence: CASSLESRRTDTQYF.

This clone was counted only a few times. The chain joins TRBV15 to TRBJ2-3; possible D gene TRBD2, 5 bases. This CDR3 comprises 15 residues. Per germline, CDR1 LNHNV and CDR2 YYDKDF (reference sequence). The germline V and J ends were trimmed by 0 bases and 4 bases, with 11 bases remaining between them. CDR3: CATSRELVVADTQYF. CDR3 bases: TGTGCCACCAGCAGAGAACTAGTTGTGGCAGATACGCAGTATTTT.

The rearrangement uses TRBV11-2 and TRBJ2-7, with 7 bases lining up with TRBD1. The V and J ends lost 5 bases and 3 bases, in that order; junction bases with no gene match: 7. The CDR3 runs to 14 residues. Germline-derived CDR1 and CDR2 are SGHAT and FQNNGV. CDR3 sequence reads: CASSPRDSLYEQYF. CDR3 nucleotide sequence: TGTGCCAGCAGCCCCCGGGACAGCCTCTACGAGCAGTACTTC.

The CDR3 DNA is TGTGCCAGCAGTTACTCGGGACAAGGGACTGAAGCTTTCTTT. This translates into CASSYSGQGTEAFF. This chain connects TRBV6-5 to TRBJ1-1; D might be TRBD1 (6 bases). CDR1 and CDR2 from the germline V gene are MNHEY and SVGAGI. This CDR3 is built from 14 residues. Deletions cut 0 bases from V and 5 bases from J, with 10 bases between.

This clone was counted only a few times. CDR3 amino acids: CASSASDRRNGYTF. CDR3 DNA sequence: TGTGCCAGCAGCGCAAGCGACAGGAGAAATGGCTACACCTTC. The V gene is TRBV7-9, the J gene TRBJ1-2; TRBD1 is a possible D gene (6 bases). Germline CDR1 is SEHNR and CDR2 is FQNEAQ (reference sequence). The CDR3 has 14 residues. V shed 5 bases and J shed 6 bases, with 16 bases lying between them.

The chain employs TRBV4-2 and TRBJ2-2; possible D gene TRBD2, 6 bases. V was shortened by 2 bases and J by 6 bases, with 19 bases between the two germline ends. Germline CDR1 reads LGHNA; CDR2 reads YNFKEQ. The CDR3 is made up of 17 amino acids. The CDR3 region is CASSQRRAESLAGELFF. Written as DNA, the CDR3 is TGTGCCAGCAGCCAAAGGAGGGCAGAGAGCCTCGCCGGGGAGCTGTTTTTT.

V is TRBV5-1 and J is TRBJ2-1; TRBD2 matches at 11 bases. J lost 8 bases, V lost 4 bases, and 5 bases had no gene match. The CDR3 runs 14 residues. Germline assignment: CDR1 SGHRS and CDR2 YFSETQ. The CDR3 loop reads CASSVAGGPHEQFF. In nucleotides, the CDR3 is TGCGCCAGCAGCGTAGCGGGAGGGCCCCATGAGCAGTTCTTC.

This clone was picked up one time. The chain carries TRBV11-2 and TRBJ2-3; unclear D gene. Trimming pared 10 bases from V and 5 bases from J, leaving 13 bases between. The CDR3 is 12 amino acids. CDR1 and CDR2 from the germline V gene are SGHAT and FQNNGV. CDR3 loop: CATTSALDTQYF. CDR3 nucleotides: TGTGCCACTACCTCCGCGCTAGATACGCAGTATTTT.

V usage is TRBV4-1 and J usage is TRBJ2-1; a possible D gene is TRBD1 (6 bases). The CDR3 runs to 15 residues. The V end was cut by 1 base, the J end by 5 bases, with 12 bases between. Germline V gives CDR1 MGHRA, CDR2 YSYEKL. The CDR3, as DNA: TGCGCCAGCAGCCAAGGGGACATGGAACACAATGAGCAGTTCTTC. Encoded protein: CASSQGDMEHNEQFF.

The V and J genes are TRBV7-4 and TRBJ1-5; D is undetermined. Germline V gene data show CDR1 as SGHVT and CDR2 as SQSDAQ. This CDR3 has 12 amino acids. V lost 10 bases to trimming and J lost 3 bases, with 10 bases between them. The CDR3: CATWALNQPQHF. CDR3 bases: TGTGCCACCTGGGCCCTCAATCAGCCCCAGCATTTT.

This sequence joins TRBV5-4 and TRBJ1-4; TRBD1 might be the D (6 bases). Germline values: CDR1 SGHNT, CDR2 YYREEE (reference sequence). This CDR3 is built from 12 residues. V was clipped by 4 bases and J by 10 bases, with 11 bases between them. CDR3 in amino acids: CASSQGTGKLFF. CDR3 coding DNA: TGTGCCAGCAGCCAGGGGACGGGAAAACTGTTTTTT.

The rearrangement joins TRBV7-2 to TRBJ1-6, with D perhaps matching TRBD1 (6 bases). Per the germline V gene, CDR1 is SGHTA and CDR2 is FQGNSA. The length of the CDR3 is 15 residues. Trimming took 2 bases from V and 7 from J, leaving 12 bases between them. The CDR3 region is CASSLNRGQNSPLHF. CDR3 bases: TGTGCCAGCAGCTTAAACCGTGGACAGAATTCACCCCTCCACTTT.

The J gene is TRBJ2-7, the V gene TRBV14; 7 positions agree with TRBD1. CDR1 is SGHDN and CDR2 is FVKESK in the germline V gene. The CDR3 has 15 residues. After removal of 3 bases from V and 5 bases from J, the junction contained 10 bases not matched to a gene. CDR3 loop: CASSQGDSRWDEQYF. CDR3 DNA: TGTGCCAGCAGCCAGGGGGACAGCCGATGGGACGAGCAGTACTTC. Complete variable domain (other parts from reference TRBV14 and TRBJ2-7): EAGVTQFPSHSVIEKGQTVTLRCDPISGHDNLYWYRRVMGKEIKFLLHFVKESKQDESGMPNNRFLAERTGGTYSTLKVQPAELEDSGVYFCASSQGDSRWDEQYFGPGTRLTVT.

This CDR3 reads CASSAGQAPEQFF. CDR3 DNA sequence: TGTGCCAGCAGCGCGGGACAGGCGCCTGAGCAGTTCTTC. This chain links TRBV5-4 with TRBJ2-1, with 8 bases that match TRBD1. CDR1 and CDR2 (germline): SGHNT, YYREEE (reference sequence). V trimming: 4 bases; J trimming: 9 bases; junction bases outside the gene matches: 6. This CDR3 region has 13 residues.

The chain is built from TRBV28 and TRBJ2-2; D unclear. The CDR3 is made up of 14 amino acids. Trimming shortened V by 3 bases and J by 5 bases, and 10 bases separated the two germline ends. CDR1 and CDR2 from the germline V gene are MDHEN and SYDVKM. Here the CDR3 reads CASSFYSQTGELFF. The CDR3 DNA reads TGTGCCAGCAGTTTCTACAGTCAGACCGGGGAGCTGTTTTTT.

The chain recombines TRBV5-6 with TRBJ2-7; 7 nucleotides match TRBD1. Germline CDR1 SGHDT, CDR2 YYEEEE. The CDR3 loop spans 15 amino acids. Trimming removed 5 bases from V and 7 bases from J; junction bases left unmatched: 15. The CDR3, as DNA: TGTGCCAGCAGTACGTTTCGGACAGGCCCTTGGGAGCAGTACTTC. The encoded protein is CASSTFRTGPWEQYF. Filled out from reference TRBV5-6 and TRBJ2-7, the complete variable domain reads DAGVTQSPTHLIKTRGQQVTLRCSPKSGHDTVSWYQQALGQGPQFIFQYYEEEERQRGNFPDRFSGHQFPNYSSELNVNALLLGDSALYLCASSTFRTGPWEQYFGPGTRLTVT.

The chain couples TRBV28 to TRBJ1-2, with D unresolved. The V gene lost 1 base and the J gene lost 6 bases, with 9 bases spanning the gap. The CDR3 spans 13 residues. CDR1 MDHEN and CDR2 SYDVKM come from the germline V gene. The CDR3 DNA follows: TGTGCCAGCAGTTTATCACAGTTCAATGGCTACACCTTC. This codes for CASSLSQFNGYTF.

This chain uses TRBV7-2 with TRBJ2-2; the D is unclear. Germline CDR1 and CDR2: SGHTA and FQGNSA. The CDR3 runs 15 residues. Trimming pared 0 bases from V and 5 bases from J, leaving 10 bases between. The CDR3 reads CASSLATPATGELFF. The CDR3 DNA sequence: TGTGCCAGCAGCTTAGCCACTCCAGCGACCGGGGAGCTGTTTTTT.

The genes are TRBV5-1 and TRBJ2-7; D not resolved. Germline CDR1 reads SGHRS; CDR2 reads YFSETQ. Trimming shortened V by 0 bases and J by 2 bases, and 9 bases separated the two germline ends. This CDR3 has 14 residues. The CDR3 loop is CASSLDPSTYEQYF. The CDR3 DNA follows: TGCGCCAGCAGCTTGGATCCGAGTACCTACGAGCAGTACTTC.

This clone appeared a single time. This chain connects TRBV19 to TRBJ1-1; D call uncertain. This CDR3 has 12 amino acids. Germline CDR1 is LNHDA and CDR2 is SQIVND (reference sequence). V was clipped by 7 bases and J by 6 bases, with 12 bases between them. The CDR3 DNA sequence: TGTGCCAGTACCCAGTCCGTCTCTGAAGCTTTCTTT. It codes for CASTQSVSEAFF.